What follows is one T cell receptor (beta chain) and its context. Its antigen is as yet unknown. The sample carries other DNA sequences with the same CDR3. Germline V CDR1 and CDR2: LGHNA, YSLEER. The CDR3 has 13 amino acids. With 3 bases clipped from V and 8 bases from J, the junction kept 3 bases outside the gene matches. This sample stems from a study of identifying expanded T cells in peripheral blood. General study results and limits: Variance in clone template counts between approximately two-week samples significantly increased with total template count across all healthy donors. Over two and four weeks, about 17 and 20 clones changed, versus 1.2 between replicates.

Profiling relied on immunoSEQ multiplex PCR, and the TCRdb table lists in-frame clones only, not all of them. Here the sample spans tens of thousands of clones, 88% being singletons. Collection occurred without any documented infections or immune events in donors. The receptor comes from a person aged 18 to 69 in good health. The J gene is TRBJ1-2, the V gene TRBV4-3; 10 nucleotides agree with TRBD1. The specimen was blood. This CDR3 is CASSQDRGGGYTF. The CDR3 DNA sequence: TGCGCCAGCAGCCAGGACAGGGGGGGCGGCTACACCTTC.